What follows are 16 T cell receptor beta chains derived from one specimen sequenced in a study of blood T cell repertoires in COVID-19. Clones were read by immunoSEQ multiplex PCR, and TCRdb kept only the in-frame ones, dropping some. The profile covers 250,000 to 300,000 clones, with around 80% appearing a single time and approximately 4% taken by the ten largest. Sequenced input: PBMCs or T cells enriched from blood (not recorded which). The receptors come from a man aged 30-40 years with acute COVID-19.

The CDR3 spells CASSLEGAGTEAFF. The CDR3 coding sequence is TGTGCCAGCAGCTTGGAGGGGGCGGGCACTGAAGCTTTCTTT. The J gene is TRBJ1-1, the V gene TRBV5-4; 7 nucleotides match TRBD1. Germline V lookup: CDR1 SGHNT, CDR2 YYREEE (reference sequence). The CDR3 consists of 14 residues. The trim removed 0 bases at V and 4 bases at J, leaving 3 bases unmatched.

The V gene is TRBV5-1, the J gene TRBJ1-1; 11 bases fit TRBD1. The CDR3 covers 13 residues. Germline-derived CDR1 and CDR2 are SGHRS and YFSETQ. After removal of 4 bases from V and 8 bases from J, the junction contained 4 bases not matched to a gene. CDR3 residues: CASSPGQGVEAFF. The CDR3 bases are TGCGCCAGCAGCCCGGGACAGGGGGTCGAAGCTTTCTTT.

This sequence joins TRBV29-1 and TRBJ1-5, with D possibly being TRBD1 (5 bases). V was clipped by 4 bases and J by 1 base, with 8 bases between them. Germline CDR1 reads SQVTM; CDR2 reads ANQGSEA. The CDR3 runs 13 residues. DNA of the CDR3: TGCAGCGTTGGATCAGGGAGCAATCAGCCCCAGCATTTT. This translates into CSVGSGSNQPQHF.

The rearrangement joins TRBV18 to TRBJ1-5, with 9 bases aligning to TRBD1. CDR3 size: 15 residues. Trimming removed 3 bases from V and 5 bases from J; junction bases left unmatched: 5. Germline CDR1 reads KGHSH; CDR2 reads LQKENI. In DNA, the CDR3 is TGTGCCAGCTCACCGACAGGGGGTAGGCATCAGCCCCAGCATTTT. Amino acids: CASSPTGGRHQPQHF.

The chain employs TRBV18 and TRBJ2-7, with 12 bases fitting TRBD2. The CDR3 contains 16 residues. Germline CDR1 is KGHSH and CDR2 is LQKENI. V was pared by 6 bases and J by 4 bases, with 10 bases of the junction left unmatched. The CDR3 nucleotides are TGTGCCAGCTCCCCGACTAGCGGGAGTACTAGATACGAGCAGTACGTC. Protein: CASSPTSGSTRYEQYV.

The V call is TRBV11-2, the J call TRBJ2-1, with 14 bases fitting TRBD2. This CDR3 is built from 17 residues. Germline-derived CDR1 and CDR2 are SGHAT and FQNNGV. The V gene end was trimmed by 6 bases and the J gene end by 9 bases; junction bases not matched to a gene: 13. CDR3 coding DNA: TGTGCCAGCAGTATTGGACTAGCGGGGGGAGGGTATATTGAGCAGTTCTTC. Translated, it gives CASSIGLAGGGYIEQFF. Complete variable domain (other parts from reference TRBV11-2 and TRBJ2-1): EAGVAQSPRYKIIEKRQSVAFWCNPISGHATLYWYQQILGQGPKLLIQFQNNGVVDDSQLPKDRFSAERLKGVDSTLKIQPAKLEDSAVYLCASSIGLAGGGYIEQFFGPGTRLTVL.

The chain carries TRBV5-4 and TRBJ1-6; D gene uncertain. Looked up from germline, CDR1 is SGHNT and CDR2 is YYREEE (reference sequence). Trimming removed 0 bases from V and 9 bases from J, with 13 bases in between. CDR3 length: 15 amino acids. This CDR3 is CASSLGHPRGSPLHF. In DNA form, the CDR3 reads TGTGCCAGCAGCTTGGGACACCCCCGGGGTTCACCCCTCCACTTT.

The chain uses TRBV7-6 and TRBJ1-2; D is unclear. The CDR3 consists of 13 residues. The ends were cut back, 0 bases at V and 8 bases at J, with 10 bases in the middle. Per the germline V gene, CDR1 is SGHVS and CDR2 is FNYEAQ. The CDR3 nucleotides read TGTGCCAGCAGCTTAGCTACAGAGGGAGGCTACACCTTC. Its protein is CASSLATEGGYTF.

The CDR3, as DNA: TGTGCCAGTAGTACCACCAGTAGCGGGGGGGCTGGAAACATTCAGTACTTC. This sequence encodes CASSTTSSGGAGNIQYF. The chain uses TRBV19 and TRBJ2-4; 11 nucleotides match TRBD2. This CDR3 spans 17 amino acids. The junction had 11 bases not matched to a gene; V was cut back by 4 bases and J by 6 bases. CDR1 is LNHDA, CDR2 SQIVND, per germline (reference sequence).

The rearrangement links TRBV30 to TRBJ1-5; D is unresolved. Per the germline V gene, CDR1 is GTSNPN and CDR2 is SVGIG (reference sequence). The CDR3 extends over 13 amino acids. V gave up 2 bases and J gave up 8 bases, with 13 bases separating them. CDR3 amino acids: CAWSRETFEPQHF. The CDR3 DNA follows: TGTGCCTGGAGTAGGGAGACGTTTGAGCCCCAGCATTTT.

The chain joins TRBV20-1 to TRBJ2-1; D unresolved. This CDR3 contains 11 residues. V lost 6 bases to trimming and J lost 6 bases, with 9 bases between them. Germline V gene sequence: CDR1 DFQATT, CDR2 SNEGSKA (reference sequence). CDR3 DNA sequence: TGCAGTGCCCCTAATGTCAATGAGCAGTTCTTC. This gives the protein CSAPNVNEQFF.

The V gene is TRBV4-1, the J gene TRBJ2-2; perhaps TRBD1 as D (8 bases). Germline V gene sequence: CDR1 MGHRA, CDR2 YSYEKL. The CDR3 contains 17 residues. Trimming shortened V by 4 bases and J by 0 bases, and 15 bases separated the two germline ends. Here the CDR3 DNA reads TGCGCCAGCAGCCCGGGGGGACAGGAGCCGAACACCGGGGAGCTGTTTTTT. Protein: CASSPGGQEPNTGELFF.

V usage is TRBV6-5 and J usage is TRBJ2-6; the D is unclear. The CDR3 spans 15 residues. The V gene lost 8 bases and the J gene lost 1 base, with 12 bases spanning the gap. Germline loops: CDR1 MNHEY, CDR2 SVGAGI. This CDR3 is CASSLGESGANVLTF. As DNA, the CDR3 is TGTGCCAGCTCCCTTGGAGAATCTGGGGCCAACGTCCTGACTTTC.

The CDR3 bases are TGTGCTTCCTGCTACGAGCAGTACGTC. It specifies CASCYEQYV. The rearrangement links TRBV12-5 to TRBJ2-7, with D unclear. Germline values: CDR1 LGHNT, CDR2 FRNRAP. The CDR3 is 9 amino acids. The V end was cut by 11 bases, the J end by 3 bases, with 5 bases between.

A few counts support this clone. Other DNA sequences in this specimen translate into the identical CDR3. The chain has TRBV18 and TRBJ1-1; 8 nucleotides line up with TRBD1. This CDR3 is 14 amino acids long. CDR1 is KGHSH and CDR2 is LQKENI in the germline V gene. V lost 5 bases, J lost 1 base, and 3 bases stayed unmatched. The CDR3 spells CASSLQGGNTEAFF. CDR3 nucleotides: TGTGCCAGCTCATTACAGGGGGGGAACACTGAAGCTTTCTTT. Full variable domain (rest looked up from reference TRBV18 and TRBJ1-1): NAGVMQNPRHLVRRRGQEARLRCSPMKGHSHVYWYRQLPEEGLKFMVYLQKENIIDESGMPKERFSAEFPKEGPSILRIQQVVRGDSAAYFCASSLQGGNTEAFFGQGTRLTVV.

A few counts support this clone. This chain links TRBV5-1 with TRBJ2-5; 8 bases line up with TRBD2. Germline assignment: CDR1 SGHRS and CDR2 YFSETQ. V gave up 0 bases and J gave up 4 bases; unmatched junction bases: 5. CDR3 length: 15 residues. The CDR3 DNA is TGCGCCAGCAGCTTGGCGGGGGGGGCGTTAGAGACCCAGTACTTC. It is translated as CASSLAGGALETQYF. Full variable domain (remainder filled in from reference TRBV5-1 and TRBJ2-5): KAGVTQTPRYLIKTRGQQVTLSCSPISGHRSVSWYQQTPGQGLQFLFEYFSETQRNKGNFPGRFSGRQFSNSRSEMNVSTLELGDSALYLCASSLAGGALETQYFGPGTRLLVL.